These 32 T cell receptor beta chains were all obtained from the same sample, sequenced in a study of CD8 T cells in ankylosing spondylitis. TCRdb re-analysed the 5' RACE reads in MiXCR, keeping a single row per CDR3 protein. The sample includes about 89,000 distinct CDR3 sequences, 27% seen only once; the top ten take roughly three fifths. Specimen: blood, either unsorted or a sorted T cell fraction (not recorded which). The receptors originated from a male donor with ankylosing spondylitis or in good health (not recorded which).

The chain has TRBV7-8 and TRBJ1-1, with D uncertain. The V gene lost 3 bases and the J gene lost 0 bases, with 8 bases spanning the gap. This CDR3 contains 14 residues. Looked up from germline, CDR1 is SGHVS and CDR2 is FQNEAQ. CDR3 nucleotide sequence: TGTGCCAGCAGCTTTGTCAGATTGAACACTGAAGCTTTCTTT. Translating it yields CASSFVRLNTEAFF.

This chain links TRBV5-6 with TRBJ2-1; D perhaps matches TRBD1 (6 bases). The V end was cut by 8 bases, the J end by 12 bases, with 15 bases between. This CDR3 contains 11 residues. The germline CDR1 and CDR2 sequences are SGHDT and YYEEEE. The CDR3 here is CARRRTVRQFF. The CDR3 coding sequence is TGTGCCAGGAGGCGGACAGTTCGGCAGTTCTTC.

This clonotype was counted many times. The J gene is TRBJ2-7, the V gene TRBV5-1, with no clear D. Germline lookup yields CDR1 SGHRS and CDR2 YFSETQ. CDR3 length equals 13 residues. V lost 0 bases and J lost 3, with 7 bases in between. The CDR3 loop reads CASSLDTYYEQYF. The CDR3 nucleotides are TGCGCCAGCAGCTTGGACACCTACTACGAGCAGTACTTC.

This clonotype was observed a handful of times. This chain connects TRBV7-2 to TRBJ2-3, with a possible D match to TRBD1 (5 bases). The CDR3 is made up of 12 amino acids. Trimming removed 11 bases at V and 6 bases at J, with 15 bases between. CDR1 and CDR2 from the germline V gene are SGHTA and FQGNSA. CDR3 residues: CAGAWVRDTQYF. CDR3 DNA: TGTGCCGGGGCATGGGTCCGCGATACGCAGTATTTT.

This clonotype appeared a few times. The chain employs TRBV5-1 and TRBJ2-1; TRBD1 might be the D (6 bases). Per the germline V gene, CDR1 is SGHRS and CDR2 is YFSETQ. The V end lost 0 bases, the J end lost 3 bases, and 13 bases lay between the germline ends. The CDR3 has 16 residues. The CDR3 is CASSLAAGTNYNEQFF. The CDR3 DNA reads TGCGCCAGCAGCTTGGCCGCCGGGACAAACTACAATGAGCAGTTCTTC.

The rearrangement joins TRBV12-3 or TRBV12-4 to TRBJ1-1, with 7 bases identical to TRBD1. The length of the CDR3 is 12 residues. The trim removed 10 bases at V and 4 bases at J, leaving 6 bases unmatched. The CDR3 here is CATQGYGTEAFF. For the CDR3, the DNA is TGTGCCACACAGGGGTATGGCACTGAAGCTTTCTTT.

V and J are TRBV20-1 and TRBJ2-1; weak D call: TRBD2 (5 bases). CDR3 length: 16 residues. Trimming removed 3 bases from V and 1 base from J, with 16 bases in between. Per the germline V gene, CDR1 is DFQATT and CDR2 is SNEGSKA (reference sequence). The CDR3 nucleotides read TGCAGTGCTAGTCTCCCGCGGGCCCCGTCCTACAATGAGCAGTTCTTC. The encoded protein is CSASLPRAPSYNEQFF.

V is TRBV6-1 and J is TRBJ2-1; the D gene is possibly TRBD1 (5 bases). This CDR3 comprises 13 residues. Trimming pared 6 bases from V and 8 bases from J, leaving 14 bases between. In germline, CDR1 is MNHNS, CDR2 SASEGT. The CDR3: CASRGQGKYEQFF. The DNA of the CDR3 is TGTGCCAGCAGGGGCCAGGGTAAATATGAGCAGTTCTTC.

This clonotype was seen repeatedly, ten times or more. The chain is built from TRBV20-1 and TRBJ2-3; D gene ambiguous. In germline, CDR1 is DFQATT, CDR2 SNEGSKA (reference sequence). Trimming shortened V by 3 bases and J by 3 bases, and 7 bases separated the two germline ends. The CDR3 length is 12 residues. CDR3 region: CSASKETDTQYF. The DNA for the CDR3 is TGCAGTGCTAGTAAGGAAACAGATACGCAGTATTTT.

This clonotype was detected only once. The chain couples TRBV18 to TRBJ1-2, with unresolved D. Trimming cost V 0 bases and J 1 base, with 6 bases left between them. From germline, CDR1 is KGHSH and CDR2 LQKENI. The CDR3 runs 14 residues. The CDR3 sequence: CASSPPADNYGYTF. CDR3 DNA: TGTGCCAGCTCACCACCCGCAGATAACTATGGCTACACCTTC.

This clonotype was counted only a few times. V gene TRBV20-1 combines with J gene TRBJ2-2; TRBD2 matches 11 bases. V trimming: 2 bases; J trimming: 6 bases; junction bases outside the gene matches: 8. This CDR3 is 16 amino acids long. CDR1 is DFQATT and CDR2 is SNEGSKA in the germline V gene (reference sequence). The CDR3 reads CSARQALAGGSGELFF. CDR3 DNA: TGCAGTGCTAGACAAGCCTTAGCGGGAGGGTCCGGGGAGCTGTTTTTT.

This rearrangement joins TRBV20-1 to TRBJ1-4; unclear D gene. Germline loops: CDR1 DFQATT, CDR2 SNEGSKA (reference sequence). The CDR3 consists of 12 residues. Trimming pared 0 bases from V and 15 bases from J, leaving 14 bases between. The CDR3 protein is CSARDVPGLVFF. Here the CDR3 DNA reads TGCAGTGCTAGAGATGTCCCGGGTTTAGTGTTTTTT.

This clonotype was picked up a small number of times. This chain connects TRBV6-5 to TRBJ2-2; 12 bases agree with TRBD2. Germline-derived CDR1 and CDR2 are MNHEY and SVGAGI. CDR3 size: 15 residues. Germline trimming cut 4 bases from V and 4 bases from J; bases unmatched to any gene: 1. The CDR3 loop reads CASSLLAGGTGELFF. In DNA form, the CDR3 reads TGTGCCAGCAGTTTACTAGCGGGGGGCACCGGGGAGCTGTTTTTT.

This rearrangement joins TRBV5-1 to TRBJ2-2, with D tentatively TRBD2 (6 bases). From germline, CDR1 is SGHRS and CDR2 YFSETQ. With 1 base removed from V and 4 bases from J, the gap between germline ends came to 11 bases. This CDR3 is built from 15 residues. The CDR3 DNA reads as TGCGCCAGCAGCTTGAAGCGGGCGGGCACCGGGGAGCTGTTTTTT. It yields the protein CASSLKRAGTGELFF.

This clonotype was recorded a few times. The rearrangement joins TRBV24-1 to TRBJ2-1; D unclear. The CDR3 has 14 amino acids. Germline CDR1 is KGHDR and CDR2 is SFDVKD. Trimming took off 2 bases at V and 10 bases at J, with 14 bases between the two ends. CDR3 coding DNA: TGTGCCACCAGTGATTCCGACCGCCTTAGAGAGCAGTTCTTC. The encoded protein is CATSDSDRLREQFF.

The chain employs TRBV5-1 and TRBJ1-1; D is possibly TRBD1 (6 bases). The V end was cut by 1 base, the J end by 6 bases, with 22 bases between. Germline V gene lookup returns CDR1 SGHRS and CDR2 YFSETQ. The CDR3 consists of 17 residues. The CDR3 nucleotides read TGCGCCAGCAGCTTGAGGGCGGACAGCCCGGGACCCCCTGAAGCTTTCTTT. It yields the protein CASSLRADSPGPPEAFF.

Regarding this clonotype: It is unclear where the CDR3 begins or ends on the DNA, so no DNA is shown, and the CDR3 is as TCRdb lists it. This chain joins TRBV24-1 and TRBJ2-3; the table's D call, TRBD1, has no DNA check behind it. From germline, CDR1 is KGHDR and CDR2 SFDVKD. With termini counted, the CDR3 has 13 amino acids. The CDR3 here is CATSVPGADTQYF.

The V and J genes are TRBV27 and TRBJ2-2, with 7 bases lining up with TRBD2. V shed 1 base, J shed 7 bases, and the junction held 3 bases outside the gene matches. Germline lookup yields CDR1 MNHEY and CDR2 SMNVEV (reference sequence). The CDR3 length is 14 residues. The CDR3 DNA follows: TGTGCCAGCAGTTTATTAGCGGGTGGCGGGGAGCTGTTTTTT. Translation: CASSLLAGGGELFF.

This clonotype has a handful of counts. J is TRBJ2-2 and V is TRBV5-1; D remains unclear. CDR3 length: 16 amino acids. V gave up 3 bases and J gave up 6 bases, with 18 bases separating them. CDR1 is SGHRS, CDR2 YFSETQ, per germline. CDR3 protein: CASSSSGGLDAGELFF. CDR3 DNA: TGCGCCAGCAGCTCGAGTGGTGGGCTCGATGCCGGGGAGCTGTTTTTT.

V is TRBV18 and J is TRBJ1-1, with D tentatively TRBD1 (6 bases). The CDR3 consists of 13 residues. V lost 4 bases and J 4 bases, leaving 10 bases between the germline ends. Germline loops: CDR1 KGHSH, CDR2 LQKENI. The CDR3 region has the DNA TGTGCCAGCTCACAGGCGGGGGCCACTGAAGCTTTCTTT. Its translation: CASSQAGATEAFF.

This sequence joins TRBV20-1 and TRBJ1-1; weak D call: TRBD1 (6 bases). This CDR3 has 16 amino acids. CDR1 is DFQATT and CDR2 is SNEGSKA in the germline V gene (reference sequence). The V end lost 0 bases, the J end lost 1 base, and 15 bases lay between the germline ends. The CDR3 loop is CSARDQGNDGNTEAFF. Written as DNA, the CDR3 is TGCAGTGCTAGAGACCAGGGGAACGACGGGAACACTGAAGCTTTCTTT.

This sequence joins TRBV5-6 and TRBJ2-5, with 9 bases lining up with TRBD1. The CDR3 is made up of 14 amino acids. Per the germline V gene, CDR1 is SGHDT and CDR2 is YYEEEE. After removal of 4 bases from V and 4 bases from J, the junction contained 5 bases not matched to a gene. As DNA, the CDR3 is TGTGCCAGCAGCCCTAACAGGGGGCGAGAGACCCAGTACTTC. Its protein product is CASSPNRGRETQYF.

This clonotype was seen more than once but under ten times. The chain recombines TRBV20-1 with TRBJ1-6; D unclear. Germline V lookup: CDR1 DFQATT, CDR2 SNEGSKA (reference sequence). This CDR3 spans 15 amino acids. V was cut by 5 bases and J by 3 bases, with 14 bases left in between. In DNA form, the CDR3 reads TGCAGTGCTGGTGATAGGGTTGACTATAATTCACCCCTCCACTTT. Its translation: CSAGDRVDYNSPLHF.

Ten or more counts support this clonotype. The chain links TRBV20-1 to TRBJ2-5, with TRBD1 identical over 8 bases. Trimming took 2 bases from V and 4 from J; bases not matched to a gene: 6. CDR1 is DFQATT, CDR2 SNEGSKA, per germline (reference sequence). The CDR3 runs to 14 residues. DNA for the CDR3: TGCAGTGCTAGACCTCTCGGACAGGGAGAGACCCAGTACTTC. Protein product: CSARPLGQGETQYF.

This clonotype was found a few times. V and J are TRBV12-3 or TRBV12-4 and TRBJ1-5; 7 bases match TRBD1. Trimming at V came to 5 bases and at J to 3 bases, leaving 4 bases not matched to a gene. This CDR3 spans 14 amino acids. CDR3 region: CASSHTGDNQPQHF. In DNA form, the CDR3 reads TGTGCCAGCAGTCATACAGGGGACAATCAGCCCCAGCATTTT.

This clonotype was counted only a few times. The chain employs TRBV5-1 and TRBJ2-5, with D possibly being TRBD1 or TRBD2 (5 bases each). Trimming removed 2 bases from V and 5 bases from J, with 13 bases in between. Germline V gives CDR1 SGHRS, CDR2 YFSETQ. This CDR3 region has 14 residues. CDR3 nucleotide sequence: TGCGCCAGCAGCTTCGAGGGGTCCGGCGAGACCCAGTACTTC. This codes for CASSFEGSGETQYF.

This sequence joins TRBV20-1 and TRBJ2-7; 10 nucleotides align to TRBD1. The V segment lost 7 bases and the J segment 3 bases; nucleotides outside the gene matches: 9. The CDR3 is 14 amino acids. Germline values: CDR1 DFQATT, CDR2 SNEGSKA (reference sequence). The chain's CDR3 is CSVLSGTGVYEQYF. In DNA, the CDR3 is TGCAGTGTCCTTTCCGGGACAGGGGTCTACGAGCAGTACTTC.

This sequence joins TRBV9 and TRBJ2-2; possibly TRBD2 for D (6 bases). The V and J ends lost 7 bases and 7 bases respectively, with 14 bases between them. CDR3 length: 13 amino acids. Germline-derived CDR1 and CDR2 are SGDLS and YYNGEE. The DNA for the CDR3 is TGTGCCAGCGGGGACTCTCAGGTCGGGGAGCTGTTTTTT. It encodes CASGDSQVGELFF.

The table lists this clonotype with a few counts. The chain uses TRBV12-3 or TRBV12-4 and TRBJ2-2, with 9 nucleotides matching TRBD2. The CDR3 extends over 16 amino acids. Losses at the gene ends were 6 bases for V and 5 bases for J; bases not matched to a gene: 10. CDR3 protein: CASSSNSGGRTGELFF. The CDR3 nucleotides read TGTGCCAGCAGCTCCAATAGCGGGGGACGTACCGGGGAGCTGTTTTTT.

The chain links TRBV7-9 to TRBJ2-5; D ambiguous. The CDR3 sequence is 13 residues long. The ends were cut back, 0 bases at V and 5 bases at J, with 7 bases in the middle. Germline V CDR1 and CDR2: SEHNR, FQNEAQ (reference sequence). The CDR3 loop reads CASSLALVETQYF. The CDR3, as DNA: TGTGCCAGCAGCTTAGCTCTAGTGGAGACCCAGTACTTC.

The CDR3 bases are TGTGCCAGCAGTTACTCGGACGCAAACATTCAGTACTTC. This sequence encodes CASSYSDANIQYF. The V gene is TRBV6-5, the J gene TRBJ2-4, with D unresolved. This CDR3 has 13 amino acids. Germline lookup yields CDR1 MNHEY and CDR2 SVGAGI. V lost 0 bases and J 6 bases, leaving 6 bases between the germline ends.

The V gene is TRBV6-1, the J gene TRBJ2-3; possibly TRBD1 for D (6 bases). The CDR3 runs 19 residues. V lost 6 bases, J lost 0 bases, and 25 bases lay in between. The germline gives CDR1 MNHNS, CDR2 SASEGT. CDR3 in amino acids: CASRSTGSGRFTSTDTQYF. The DNA of the CDR3 is TGTGCCAGCAGGTCTACAGGGTCAGGCCGTTTTACTAGCACAGATACGCAGTATTTT.